This T cell receptor (beta chain) was recovered during a study of control samples from healthy donors and cancer patients. The CDR3 loop spans 15 amino acids. The germline V gene has CDR1 SGHRS and CDR2 YFSETQ. V was cut by 3 bases and J by 0 bases, with 7 bases left in between. Data came from immunoSEQ multiplex PCR; TCRdb stores just in-frame clones and leaves some out. The sample lists about 120,000 clones; around 90% were seen once. V is TRBV5-1 and J is TRBJ1-6; no definite D call. Sequences were obtained from blood. The receptor was isolated from a man between 45 and 60 years old in good health. This CDR3 reads CASSSQSSYNSPLHF. CDR3 in DNA: TGCGCCAGCAGCTCCCAGAGCTCCTATAATTCACCCCTCCACTTT.